The TCR beta chain under discussion was sequenced for a study of shared clonotypes between healthy human individuals. Repertoires were generated with immunoSEQ multiplex PCR, while TCRdb's copy carries only in-frame clones and drops some. This sample carries about 1 million clones, around 76% of them seen once, and the ten largest clones take approximately 1.3%. CDR1 and CDR2 (germline): MNHEY, SMNVEV (reference sequence). The CDR3 consists of 15 residues. V was clipped by 4 bases and J by 0 bases, with 13 bases between them. This clone has only one observation. The specimen sequenced was memory CD4+ T cells sorted from blood. Subset here: CD45RA-negative fraction. The clonotype comes from a young man in good health. The chain is built from TRBV27 and TRBJ2-7; D is perhaps TRBD1 or TRBD2 (6 bases each). CDR3 nucleotide sequence: TGTGCCAGCAGTTCTATCGGGGGCCACTCCTACGAGCAGTACTTC. Protein product: CASSSIGGHSYEQYF.